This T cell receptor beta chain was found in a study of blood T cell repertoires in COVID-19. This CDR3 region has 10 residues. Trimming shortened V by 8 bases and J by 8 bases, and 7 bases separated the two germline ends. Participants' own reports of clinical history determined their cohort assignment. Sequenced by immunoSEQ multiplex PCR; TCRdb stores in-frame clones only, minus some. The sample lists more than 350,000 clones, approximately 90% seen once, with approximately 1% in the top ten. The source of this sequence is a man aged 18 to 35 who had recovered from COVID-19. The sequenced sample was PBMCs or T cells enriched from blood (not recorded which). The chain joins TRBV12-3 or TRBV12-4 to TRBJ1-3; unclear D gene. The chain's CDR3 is CASRVDTIYF. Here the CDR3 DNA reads TGTGCCAGCCGGGTGGACACCATATATTTT.